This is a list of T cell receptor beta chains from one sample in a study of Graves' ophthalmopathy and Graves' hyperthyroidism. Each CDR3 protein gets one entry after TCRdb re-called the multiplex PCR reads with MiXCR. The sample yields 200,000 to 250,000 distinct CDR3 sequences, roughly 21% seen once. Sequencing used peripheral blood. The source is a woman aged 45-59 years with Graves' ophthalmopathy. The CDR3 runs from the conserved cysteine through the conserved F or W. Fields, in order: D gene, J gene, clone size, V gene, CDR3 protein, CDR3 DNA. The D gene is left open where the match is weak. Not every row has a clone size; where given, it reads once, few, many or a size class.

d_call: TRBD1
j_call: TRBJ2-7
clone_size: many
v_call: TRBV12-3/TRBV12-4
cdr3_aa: CASRRDRFSYEQYF
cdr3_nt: TGTGCCAGCAGAAGGGACAGATTCTCCTACGAGCAGTACTTC

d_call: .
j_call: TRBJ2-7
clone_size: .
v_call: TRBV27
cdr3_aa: CASSFRGANEQYF
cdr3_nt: TGTGCCAGCAGTTTTCGCGGGGCCAACGAGCAGTACTTC

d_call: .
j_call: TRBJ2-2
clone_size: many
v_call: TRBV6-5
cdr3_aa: CASRFGMRNTGELFF
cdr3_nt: TGTGCCAGCCGTTTCGGCATGAGGAACACCGGGGAGCTGTTTTTT

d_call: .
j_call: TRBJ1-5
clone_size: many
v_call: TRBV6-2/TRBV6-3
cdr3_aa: CASSYEVRTGLAQPQHF
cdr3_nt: TGTGCCAGCAGTTACGAGGTGAGAACAGGGCTTGCTCAGCCCCAGCATTTT

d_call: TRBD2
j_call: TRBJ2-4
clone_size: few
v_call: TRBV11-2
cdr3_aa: CASRTIASPGGIQYF
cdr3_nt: TGTGCCAGCAGGACTATAGCGTCCCCGGGGGGGATTCAGTACTTC

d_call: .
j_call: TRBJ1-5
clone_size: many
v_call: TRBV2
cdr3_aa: CASSGGSSNQPQHF
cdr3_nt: TGTGCCAGCAGTGGGGGGAGCAGCAATCAGCCCCAGCATTTT

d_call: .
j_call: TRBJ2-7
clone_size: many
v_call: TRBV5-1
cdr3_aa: CASSSSEREQYF
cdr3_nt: TGCGCCAGCAGCTCTAGCGAGAGGGAGCAGTACTTC

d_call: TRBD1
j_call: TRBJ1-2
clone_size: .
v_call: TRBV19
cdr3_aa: CASSKGQGAGYTF
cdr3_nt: TGTGCCAGTAGTAAGGGACAGGGAGCAGGCTACACCTTC

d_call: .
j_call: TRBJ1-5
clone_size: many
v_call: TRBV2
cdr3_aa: CASSSDSAQPQHF
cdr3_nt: TGTGCCAGCAGTTCAGACAGTGCTCAGCCCCAGCATTTT

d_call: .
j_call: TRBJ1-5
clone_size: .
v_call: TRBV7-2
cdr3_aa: CASSSGTASNQPQHF
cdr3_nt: TGTGCCAGCAGCTCCGGGACCGCAAGCAATCAGCCCCAGCATTTT

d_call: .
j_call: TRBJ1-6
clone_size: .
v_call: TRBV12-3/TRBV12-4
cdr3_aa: CASSLALRGVRNSPLHF
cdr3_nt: TGTGCCAGCAGTTTAGCCCTAAGAGGGGTTCGAAATTCACCCCTCCACTTT

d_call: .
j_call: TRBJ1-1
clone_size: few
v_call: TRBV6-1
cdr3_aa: CASRFRDGEAFF
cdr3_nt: TGTGCCAGCAGGTTCCGGGACGGTGAAGCTTTCTTT

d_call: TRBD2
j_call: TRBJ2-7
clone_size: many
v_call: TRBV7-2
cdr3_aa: CASSTTTSGYEQYF
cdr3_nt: TGTGCCAGCAGCACCACGACTAGCGGCTACGAGCAGTACTTC

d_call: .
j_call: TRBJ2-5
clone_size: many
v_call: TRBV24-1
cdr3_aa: CATSDPRVGETQYF
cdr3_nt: TGTGCCACCAGTGATCCCAGGGTTGGAGAGACCCAGTACTTC

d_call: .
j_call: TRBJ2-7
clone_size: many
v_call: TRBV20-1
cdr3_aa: CSAQTRGYSYEQYF
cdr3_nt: TGCAGTGCCCAGACCCGGGGATACTCCTACGAGCAGTACTTC

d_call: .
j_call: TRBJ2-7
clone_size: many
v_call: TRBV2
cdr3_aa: CASRATFHYEQYF
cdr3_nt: TGTGCCAGCAGGGCCACTTTCCACTACGAGCAGTACTTC

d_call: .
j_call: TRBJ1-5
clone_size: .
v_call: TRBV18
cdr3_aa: CASSPIRGDQPQHF
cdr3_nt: TGTGCCAGCTCACCAATAAGGGGCGATCAGCCCCAGCATTTT

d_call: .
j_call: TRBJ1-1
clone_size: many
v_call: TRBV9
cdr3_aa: CASSTGQNTEAFF
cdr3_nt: TGTGCCAGCAGTACGGGACAGAACACTGAAGCTTTCTTT

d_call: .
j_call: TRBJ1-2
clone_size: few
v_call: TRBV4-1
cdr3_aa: CASRGGFVGGVYGYTF
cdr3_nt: TGCGCCAGCAGGGGGGGGTTTGTTGGGGGCGTCTATGGCTACACCTTC

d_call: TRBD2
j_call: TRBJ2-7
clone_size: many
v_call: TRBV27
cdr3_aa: CASSWDASGTYEQYF
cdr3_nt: TGTGCCAGCAGTTGGGACGCTAGCGGTACCTACGAGCAGTACTTC

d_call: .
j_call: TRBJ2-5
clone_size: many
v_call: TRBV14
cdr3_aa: CASSQGLLVRETQYF
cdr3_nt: TGTGCCAGCAGCCAGGGATTACTAGTGAGAGAGACCCAGTACTTC

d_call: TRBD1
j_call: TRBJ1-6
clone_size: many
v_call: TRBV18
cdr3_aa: CASSPRGGQNLSPLHF
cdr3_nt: TGTGCCAGCTCACCTAGGGGGGGACAGAACCTTTCACCCCTCCACTTT

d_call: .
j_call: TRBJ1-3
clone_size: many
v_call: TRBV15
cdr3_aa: CATSRDQAAGNTIYF
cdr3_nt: TGTGCCACCAGCAGAGATCAGGCGGCCGGAAACACCATATATTTT

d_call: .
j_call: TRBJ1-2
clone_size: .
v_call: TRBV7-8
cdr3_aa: CASSLVRYGGGYTF
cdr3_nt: TGTGCCAGCAGCTTAGTCCGATATGGGGGTGGCTACACCTTC

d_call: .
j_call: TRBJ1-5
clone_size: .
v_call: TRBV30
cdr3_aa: CAWSVKLGRQPQHF
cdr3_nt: TGTGCCTGGAGTGTAAAGCTGGGACGGCAGCCCCAGCATTTT

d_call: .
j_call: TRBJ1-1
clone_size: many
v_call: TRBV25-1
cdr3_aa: CATLTSTEAFF
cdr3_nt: TGTGCCACCCTGACATCCACTGAAGCTTTCTTT

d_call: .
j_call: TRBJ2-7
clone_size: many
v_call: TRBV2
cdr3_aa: CASSDRTRTYEQYF
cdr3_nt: TGTGCCAGCAGTGATAGGACCAGGACCTACGAGCAGTACTTC

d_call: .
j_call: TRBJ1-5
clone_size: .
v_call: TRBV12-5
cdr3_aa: CASGSGTGPYSNQPQHF
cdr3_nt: TGTGCTAGTGGTTCTGGTACCGGCCCGTATAGCAATCAGCCCCAGCATTTT

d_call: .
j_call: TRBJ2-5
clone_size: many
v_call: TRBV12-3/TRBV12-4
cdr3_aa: CASSLGASRETQYF
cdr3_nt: TGTGCCAGCAGTTTAGGAGCCAGCAGGGAGACCCAGTACTTC

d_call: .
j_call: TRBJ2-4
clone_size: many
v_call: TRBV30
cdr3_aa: CAWSGVTGDIQYF
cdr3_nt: TGTGCCTGGAGCGGTGTGACTGGGGACATTCAGTACTTC

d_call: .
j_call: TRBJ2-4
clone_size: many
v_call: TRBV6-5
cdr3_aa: CATLLRGSWTKNIQYF
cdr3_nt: TGTGCCACCCTCCTGCGGGGCAGCTGGACCAAAAACATTCAGTACTTC

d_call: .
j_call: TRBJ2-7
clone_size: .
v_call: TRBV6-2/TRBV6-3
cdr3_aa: CASGDGPYEQYF
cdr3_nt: TGTGCCAGCGGCGACGGCCCCTACGAGCAGTACTTC

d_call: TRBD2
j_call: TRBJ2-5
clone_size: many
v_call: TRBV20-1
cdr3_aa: CSAYSREAGHQETQYF
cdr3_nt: TGCAGTGCTTACTCGCGGGAGGCGGGGCACCAAGAGACCCAGTACTTC

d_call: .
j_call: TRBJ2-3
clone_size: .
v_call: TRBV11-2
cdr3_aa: CASSFRWSSISTDTQYF
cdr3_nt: TGTGCCAGCAGCTTTCGGTGGAGTAGCATTTCGACAGATACGCAGTATTTT

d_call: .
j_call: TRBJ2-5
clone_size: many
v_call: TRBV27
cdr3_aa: CASRLTFIQGEETQYF
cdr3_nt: TGTGCCAGCAGACTCACATTTATACAGGGAGAAGAGACCCAGTACTTC

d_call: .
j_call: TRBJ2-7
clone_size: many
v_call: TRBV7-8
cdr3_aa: CASSLVGDSYEQYF
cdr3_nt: TGTGCCAGCAGCTTAGTTGGGGACTCCTACGAGCAGTACTTC

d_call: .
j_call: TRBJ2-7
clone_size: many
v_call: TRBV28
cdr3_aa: CASRNLNRNSYEQYF
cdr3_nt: TGTGCCAGCAGGAACCTCAACAGGAACTCCTACGAGCAGTACTTC

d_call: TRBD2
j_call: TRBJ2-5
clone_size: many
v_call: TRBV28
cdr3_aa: CANNELAGLLETQYF
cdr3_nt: TGTGCCAACAATGAGCTAGCGGGCCTCTTAGAGACCCAGTACTTC

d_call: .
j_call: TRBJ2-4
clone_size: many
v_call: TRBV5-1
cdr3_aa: CASKGNLAKNIQYF
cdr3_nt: TGCGCCAGCAAGGGGAATCTAGCCAAAAACATTCAGTACTTC

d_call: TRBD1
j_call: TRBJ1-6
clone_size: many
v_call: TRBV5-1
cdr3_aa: CASSFSGQGGSPLHF
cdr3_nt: TGCGCCAGCAGTTTTTCGGGACAGGGAGGTTCACCCCTCCACTTT

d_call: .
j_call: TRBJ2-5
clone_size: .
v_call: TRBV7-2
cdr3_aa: CASSEAVLGQEETQYF
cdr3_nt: TGTGCCAGCAGTGAAGCTGTCTTGGGCCAGGAAGAGACCCAGTACTTC

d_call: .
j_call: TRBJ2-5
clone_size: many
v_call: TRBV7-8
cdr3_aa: CASSVRLKETQYF
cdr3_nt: TGTGCCAGCAGCGTTCGACTGAAAGAGACCCAGTACTTC

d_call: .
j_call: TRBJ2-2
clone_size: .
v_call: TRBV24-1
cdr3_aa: CATSDFGSANTGELFF
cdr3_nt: TGTGCCACCAGTGACTTTGGGAGTGCGAACACCGGGGAGCTGTTTTTT

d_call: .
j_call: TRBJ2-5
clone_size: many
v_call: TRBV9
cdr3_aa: CASSIRDGDRETQYF
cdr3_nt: TGTGCCAGCAGCATCCGGGACGGAGATCGGGAGACCCAGTACTTC

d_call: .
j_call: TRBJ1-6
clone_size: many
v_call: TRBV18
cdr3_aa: CASSPVGKYSPLHF
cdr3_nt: TGTGCCAGCTCACCTGTCGGGAAGTATTCACCCCTCCACTTT

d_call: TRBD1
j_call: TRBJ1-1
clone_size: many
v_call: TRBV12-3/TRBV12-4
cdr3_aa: CASSWRQGQAFF
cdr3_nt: TGTGCCAGCAGTTGGAGACAGGGCCAAGCTTTCTTT